This T cell receptor (beta chain) was sequenced for a study of CD8+ T cells in alopecia areata (dated by TCRdb to 2016 to 2019). For context, the study as a whole: In both human patients and the C3H/HeJ mouse model, the study applied high-throughput TCRbeta sequencing to look at T cell clonal expansion in alopecia areata. RNA was extracted with the PAXgene miRNA kit for fixed scalp, the miRNeasy kit for PBMCs, and the RNeasy kit for mouse skin. TCRbeta CDR3 regions were amplified by immunoSEQ multiplex PCR with 35 Vbeta forward and 13 Jbeta reverse primers. Scalp clonality was compared among normal scalp (n=4), patchy alopecia areata scalp (n=8), and alopecia totalis/universalis scalp (n=8). Scalp tissue and sorted CD4+ and CD8+ peripheral blood T cells from patchy and totalis/universalis alopecia areata patients and from healthy controls were covered by human TCRbeta sequencing. Results and caveats for the whole study, not just this receptor: Resident alphabeta T cells in normal human skin are also sequenced, complicating scalp TCR repertoire analysis, unlike mouse skin dominated by gammadelta T cells. Compared with mice, TCR sequences shared between patients were less clear, possibly partly because of HLA diversity across the patient population. Higher clonality and more expanded CD8+ clones were observed in lesional scalp than in normal scalp, particularly in alopecia totalis/universalis, a finding suggestive of antigenic drive.

Lesional scalp punch biopsies and peripheral blood were collected from alopecia areata patients. After PBMCs were isolated by density centrifugation and stained for CD3, CD4 and CD8, a FACSAria was used to sort CD4+ and CD8+ T cells. Untreated alopecia areata patients were recruited as part of a multicenter biomarker study. In roughly five patients from the biomarker study, the blood CD8+ T cells went through an additional sort into NKG2D-low and NKG2D-high fractions. At the junction V is shortened by 7 bases and J by 7 bases, with 12 bases in between. The germline V gene specifies SGHRS as CDR1 and YFSETQ as CDR2. From the cysteine up to the phenylalanine, the CDR3 has a length of 13 residues. Kept here is only the CDR3 DNA, which spans 39 bases and is read in frame from base 1. Library preparation employed the immunoSEQ multiplex PCR assay. RNA was extracted from all samples and reverse transcribed into cDNA, which served as template for TCR sequencing. First-strand cDNA was synthesized with SuperScript III using a 2:1 mix of oligo-dT and random hexamers. Amplification bias was assessed with a synthetic immune receptor repertoire, and residual bias was removed computationally. Regarding the original processing steps: Raw reads were preprocessed for error removal, and CDR3 was defined according to IMGT conventions as running from the conserved cysteine to phenylalanine. To get clonality, Shannon entropy was normalized by log2 of the number of productive unique TCRs and the result was subtracted from 1. Scalp TCRbeta sequences were cross-referenced with sorted blood CD4 and CD8 repertoires so that the CD4 or CD8 identity of scalp clones could be inferred. What TCRdb holds here is the immuneACCESS table cut down to in-frame rearrangements. Part of the clones is not present; checked against another copy, under half of the missing clones reflect an unresolved V gene, and the others are unexplained. V, J and clone size are those of that table, while D and trimming were read from the DNA. The sample table lists about 110,000 clones, 50% to 60% of them with a count of one. Roughly 25% of the sample lies in the top ten.

This clone is a singleton in its sample. Its antigen is currently not known. The input lacks base qualities; no much larger clone sits a single base away. The specimen was NKG2D-low CD8+ T cells sorted from blood. In light of the paper, this sample's cell subset or site label describes: sorted CD8+ NKG2D-low blood T cells. This clonotype was sampled from a human donor with alopecia areata. The chain links TRBV5-1 with TRBJ2-6; a tentative D match to TRBD2 spans 5 bases. The DNA reads as follows: TGCGCCAGCGGAGCGGAGGTAGCCAACGTCCTGACTTTC. Translated, this is CASGAEVANVLTF.